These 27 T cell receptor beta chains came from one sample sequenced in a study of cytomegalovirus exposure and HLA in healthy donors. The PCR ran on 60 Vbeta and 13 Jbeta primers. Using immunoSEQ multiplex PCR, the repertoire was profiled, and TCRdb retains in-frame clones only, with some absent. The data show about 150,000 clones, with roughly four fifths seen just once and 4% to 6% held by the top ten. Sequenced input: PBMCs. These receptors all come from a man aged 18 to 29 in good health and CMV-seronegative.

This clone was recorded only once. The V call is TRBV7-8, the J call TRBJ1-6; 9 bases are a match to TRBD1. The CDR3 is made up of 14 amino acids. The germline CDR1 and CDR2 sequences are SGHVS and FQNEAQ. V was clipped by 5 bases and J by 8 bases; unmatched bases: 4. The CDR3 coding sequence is TGTGCCAGCAGCAACCGGGACAGGGATTCACCCCTCCACTTT. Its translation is CASSNRDRDSPLHF.

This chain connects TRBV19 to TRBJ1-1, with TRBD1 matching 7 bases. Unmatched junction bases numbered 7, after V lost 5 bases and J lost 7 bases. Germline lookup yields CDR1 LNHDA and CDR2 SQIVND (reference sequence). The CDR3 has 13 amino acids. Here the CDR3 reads CASSPWTGNEAFF. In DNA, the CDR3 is TGTGCCAGTAGTCCGTGGACAGGTAATGAAGCTTTCTTT.

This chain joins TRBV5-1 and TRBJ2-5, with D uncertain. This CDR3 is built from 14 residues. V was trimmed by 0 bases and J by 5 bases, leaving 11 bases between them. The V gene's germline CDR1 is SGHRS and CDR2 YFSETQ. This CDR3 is CASSLGNARETQYF. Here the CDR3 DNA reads TGCGCCAGCAGCTTGGGAAATGCCAGGGAGACCCAGTACTTC. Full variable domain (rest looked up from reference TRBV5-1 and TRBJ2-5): KAGVTQTPRYLIKTRGQQVTLSCSPISGHRSVSWYQQTPGQGLQFLFEYFSETQRNKGNFPGRFSGRQFSNSRSEMNVSTLELGDSALYLCASSLGNARETQYFGPGTRLLVL.

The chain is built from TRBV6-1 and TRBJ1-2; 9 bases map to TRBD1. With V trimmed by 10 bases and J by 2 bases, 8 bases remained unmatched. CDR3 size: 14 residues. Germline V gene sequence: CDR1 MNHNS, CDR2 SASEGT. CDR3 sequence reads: CATRTGVENYGYTF. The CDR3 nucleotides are TGTGCCACCAGGACAGGGGTGGAGAACTATGGCTACACCTTC.

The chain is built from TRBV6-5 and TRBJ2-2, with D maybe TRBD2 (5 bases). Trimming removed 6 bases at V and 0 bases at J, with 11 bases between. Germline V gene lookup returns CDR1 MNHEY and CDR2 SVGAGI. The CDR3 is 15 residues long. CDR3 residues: CASRTGISNTGELFF. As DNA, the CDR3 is TGTGCCAGCAGGACGGGGATCTCGAACACCGGGGAGCTGTTTTTT.

The CDR3 sequence is CASSSQPGVQPQHF. As DNA, the CDR3 is TGTGCCAGCAGCTCCCAACCGGGGGTCCAGCCCCAGCATTTT. The chain links TRBV11-2 to TRBJ1-5, with D possibly being TRBD1 (5 bases). CDR1 is SGHAT, CDR2 FQNNGV, per germline. Trimming cost V 4 bases and J 7 bases, with 14 bases left between them. This CDR3 is 14 amino acids long.

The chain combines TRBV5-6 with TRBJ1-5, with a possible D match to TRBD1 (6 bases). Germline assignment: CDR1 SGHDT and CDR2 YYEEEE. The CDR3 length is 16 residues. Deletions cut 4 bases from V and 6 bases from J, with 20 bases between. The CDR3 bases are TGTGCCAGCAGCCCGAATGGGGGGGCGCCTGGTCAGCCCCAGCATTTT. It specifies CASSPNGGAPGQPQHF.

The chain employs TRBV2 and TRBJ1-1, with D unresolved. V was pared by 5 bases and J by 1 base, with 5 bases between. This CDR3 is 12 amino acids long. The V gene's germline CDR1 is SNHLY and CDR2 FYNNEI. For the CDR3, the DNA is TGTGCCAGCAGTAAGCAGAACACTGAAGCTTTCTTT. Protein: CASSKQNTEAFF.

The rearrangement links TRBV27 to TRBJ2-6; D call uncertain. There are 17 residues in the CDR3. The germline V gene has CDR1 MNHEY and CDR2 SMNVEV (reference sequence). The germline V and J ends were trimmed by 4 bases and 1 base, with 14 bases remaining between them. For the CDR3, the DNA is TGTGCCAGCAGTTGGAGAAACGGATTGTCTGGGGCCAACGTCCTGACTTTC. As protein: CASSWRNGLSGANVLTF.

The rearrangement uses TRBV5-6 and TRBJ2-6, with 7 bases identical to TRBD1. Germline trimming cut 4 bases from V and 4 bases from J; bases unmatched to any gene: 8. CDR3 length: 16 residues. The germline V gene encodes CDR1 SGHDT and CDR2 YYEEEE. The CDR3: CASSHDRVAGANVLTF. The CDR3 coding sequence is TGTGCCAGCAGCCATGACAGGGTCGCAGGGGCCAACGTCCTGACTTTC.

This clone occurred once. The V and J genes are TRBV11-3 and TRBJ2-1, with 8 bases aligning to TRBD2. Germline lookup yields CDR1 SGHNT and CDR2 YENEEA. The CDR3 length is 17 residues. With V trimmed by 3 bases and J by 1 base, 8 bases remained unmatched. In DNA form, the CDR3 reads TGTGCCAGCAGCTTGGGGGTTAGCGGGGCGTCCTACAATGAGCAGTTCTTC. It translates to CASSLGVSGASYNEQFF. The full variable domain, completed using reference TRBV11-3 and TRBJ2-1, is EAGVVQSPRYKIIEKKQPVAFWCNPISGHNTLYWYLQNLGQGPELLIRYENEEAVDDSQLPKDRFSAERLKGVDSTLKIQPAELGDSAVYLCASSLGVSGASYNEQFFGPGTRLTVL.

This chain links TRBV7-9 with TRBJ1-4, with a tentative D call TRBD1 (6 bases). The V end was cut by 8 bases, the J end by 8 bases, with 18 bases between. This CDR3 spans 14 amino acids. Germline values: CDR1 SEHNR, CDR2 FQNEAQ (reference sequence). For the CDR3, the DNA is TGTGCCAGCGCGGGAGGGGGTGCAGGAGAAAAACTGTTTTTT. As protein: CASAGGGAGEKLFF. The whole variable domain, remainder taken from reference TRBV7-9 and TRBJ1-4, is DTGVSQNPRHKITKRGQNVTFRCDPISEHNRLYWYRQTLGQGPEFLTYFQNEAQLEKSRLLSDRFSAERPKGSFSTLEIQRTEQGDSAMYLCASAGGGAGEKLFFGSGTQLSVL.

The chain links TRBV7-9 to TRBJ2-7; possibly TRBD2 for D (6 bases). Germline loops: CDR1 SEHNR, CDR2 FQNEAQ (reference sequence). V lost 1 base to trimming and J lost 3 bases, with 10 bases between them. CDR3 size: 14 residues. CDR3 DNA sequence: TGTGCCAGCAGCTTAGGGGAGGTGGGCTACGAGCAGTACTTC. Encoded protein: CASSLGEVGYEQYF.

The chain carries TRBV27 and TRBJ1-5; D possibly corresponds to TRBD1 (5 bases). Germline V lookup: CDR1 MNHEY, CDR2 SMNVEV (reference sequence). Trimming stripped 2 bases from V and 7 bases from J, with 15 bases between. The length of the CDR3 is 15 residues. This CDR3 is CASSLRRGVEQPQHF. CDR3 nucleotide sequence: TGTGCCAGCAGTTTAAGGAGGGGTGTTGAGCAGCCCCAGCATTTT.

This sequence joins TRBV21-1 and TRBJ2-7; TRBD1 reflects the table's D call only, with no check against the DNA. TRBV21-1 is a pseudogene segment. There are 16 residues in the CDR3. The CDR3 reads CASSKGQGRGYYEQYF. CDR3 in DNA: TGTGCCAGCAGCAAAGGACAGGGAAGGGGGTACTACGAGCAGTACTTC.

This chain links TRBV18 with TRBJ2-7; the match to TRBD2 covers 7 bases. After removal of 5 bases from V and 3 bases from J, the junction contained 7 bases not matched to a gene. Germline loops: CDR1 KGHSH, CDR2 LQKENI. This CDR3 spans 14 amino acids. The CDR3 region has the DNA TGTGCCAGCTCAGGGAGCGGGGATTTCTACGAGCAGTACTTC. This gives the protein CASSGSGDFYEQYF.

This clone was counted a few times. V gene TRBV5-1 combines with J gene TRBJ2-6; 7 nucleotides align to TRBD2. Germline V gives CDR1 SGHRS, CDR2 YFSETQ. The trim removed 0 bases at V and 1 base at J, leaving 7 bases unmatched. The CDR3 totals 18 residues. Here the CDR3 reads CASSLAGAGLSGANVLTF. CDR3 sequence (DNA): TGCGCCAGCAGCTTGGCCGGAGCGGGGCTATCTGGGGCCAACGTCCTGACTTTC.

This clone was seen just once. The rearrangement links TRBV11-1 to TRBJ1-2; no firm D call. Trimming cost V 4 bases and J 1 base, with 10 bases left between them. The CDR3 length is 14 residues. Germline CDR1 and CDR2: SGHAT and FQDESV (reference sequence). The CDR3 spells CASSWQTGNYGYTF. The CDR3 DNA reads TGTGCCAGCAGCTGGCAGACGGGTAACTATGGCTACACCTTC.

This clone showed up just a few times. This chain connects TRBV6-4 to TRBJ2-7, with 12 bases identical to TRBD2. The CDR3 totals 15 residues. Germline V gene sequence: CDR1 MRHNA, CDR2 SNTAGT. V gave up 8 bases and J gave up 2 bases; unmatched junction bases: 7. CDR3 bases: TGTGCCAGCCCCGCTCTAGCGGGAGGGCCCTACGAGCAGTACTTC. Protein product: CASPALAGGPYEQYF.

The CDR3 nucleotides read TGCGCCAGCAGCCAAGTTAGAGACACCGGGGAGCTGTTTTTT. This gives the protein CASSQVRDTGELFF. This chain connects TRBV4-1 to TRBJ2-2; D remains unclear. V dropped 1 base and J dropped 3 bases, with 6 bases sitting between them. CDR3 length: 14 amino acids. The germline CDR1 and CDR2 sequences are MGHRA and YSYEKL.

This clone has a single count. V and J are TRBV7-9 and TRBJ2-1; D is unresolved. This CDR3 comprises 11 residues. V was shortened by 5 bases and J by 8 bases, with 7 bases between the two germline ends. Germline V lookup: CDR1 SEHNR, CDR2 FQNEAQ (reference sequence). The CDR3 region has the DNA TGTGCCAGCAGCCCAGACTATGAGCAGTTCTTC. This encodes CASSPDYEQFF. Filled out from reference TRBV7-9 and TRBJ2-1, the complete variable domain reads DTGVSQNPRHKITKRGQNVTFRCDPISEHNRLYWYRQTLGQGPEFLTYFQNEAQLEKSRLLSDRFSAERPKGSFSTLEIQRTEQGDSAMYLCASSPDYEQFFGPGTRLTVL.

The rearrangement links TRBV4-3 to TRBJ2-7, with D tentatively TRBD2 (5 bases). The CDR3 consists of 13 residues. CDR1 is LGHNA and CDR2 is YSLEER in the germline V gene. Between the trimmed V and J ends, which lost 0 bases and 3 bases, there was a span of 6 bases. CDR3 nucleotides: TGCGCCAGCAGCCAAGATCGGGGCTACGAGCAGTACTTC. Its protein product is CASSQDRGYEQYF.

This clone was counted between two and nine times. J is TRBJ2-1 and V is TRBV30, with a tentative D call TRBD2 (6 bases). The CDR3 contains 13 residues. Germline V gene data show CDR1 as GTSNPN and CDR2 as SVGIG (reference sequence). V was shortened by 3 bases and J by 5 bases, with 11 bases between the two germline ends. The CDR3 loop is CAWRGTRNNEQFF. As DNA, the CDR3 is TGTGCCTGGAGGGGGACTCGAAACAATGAGCAGTTCTTC.

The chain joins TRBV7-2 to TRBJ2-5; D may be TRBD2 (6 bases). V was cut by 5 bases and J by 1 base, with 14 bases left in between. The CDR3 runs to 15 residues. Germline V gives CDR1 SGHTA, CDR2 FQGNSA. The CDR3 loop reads CASSNVGGIQETQYF. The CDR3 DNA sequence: TGTGCCAGCAGCAACGTTGGGGGGATCCAAGAGACCCAGTACTTC.

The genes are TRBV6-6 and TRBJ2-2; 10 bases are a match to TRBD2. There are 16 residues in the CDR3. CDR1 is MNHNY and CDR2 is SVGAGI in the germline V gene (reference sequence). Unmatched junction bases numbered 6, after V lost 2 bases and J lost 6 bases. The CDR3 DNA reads TGTGCCAGCAGTTACCTAGCGGGAGTTCCATCCGGGGAGCTGTTTTTT. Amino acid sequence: CASSYLAGVPSGELFF.

The CDR3 here is CASSLPLSAQGSNMPQHF. CDR3 in DNA: TGTGCCAGCAGCTTGCCGTTATCAGCCCAGGGCAGTAATATGCCCCAGCATTTT. The gene calls are TRBV5-8 and TRBJ1-5, with D possibly matching TRBD1 (5 bases). V dropped 1 base and J dropped 9 bases, with 26 bases sitting between them. The CDR3 spans 18 residues. In germline, CDR1 is SGHTS, CDR2 YDEGEE.

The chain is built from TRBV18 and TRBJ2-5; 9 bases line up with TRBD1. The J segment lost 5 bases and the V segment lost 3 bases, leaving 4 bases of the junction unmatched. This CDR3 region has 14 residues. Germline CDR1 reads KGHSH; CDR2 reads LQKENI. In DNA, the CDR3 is TGTGCCAGCTCACCCGGGACAGGGCGGGAGACCCAGTACTTC. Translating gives CASSPGTGRETQYF. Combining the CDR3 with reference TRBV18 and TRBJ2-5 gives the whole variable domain NAGVMQNPRHLVRRRGQEARLRCSPMKGHSHVYWYRQLPEEGLKFMVYLQKENIIDESGMPKERFSAEFPKEGPSILRIQQVVRGDSAAYFCASSPGTGRETQYFGPGTRLLVL.